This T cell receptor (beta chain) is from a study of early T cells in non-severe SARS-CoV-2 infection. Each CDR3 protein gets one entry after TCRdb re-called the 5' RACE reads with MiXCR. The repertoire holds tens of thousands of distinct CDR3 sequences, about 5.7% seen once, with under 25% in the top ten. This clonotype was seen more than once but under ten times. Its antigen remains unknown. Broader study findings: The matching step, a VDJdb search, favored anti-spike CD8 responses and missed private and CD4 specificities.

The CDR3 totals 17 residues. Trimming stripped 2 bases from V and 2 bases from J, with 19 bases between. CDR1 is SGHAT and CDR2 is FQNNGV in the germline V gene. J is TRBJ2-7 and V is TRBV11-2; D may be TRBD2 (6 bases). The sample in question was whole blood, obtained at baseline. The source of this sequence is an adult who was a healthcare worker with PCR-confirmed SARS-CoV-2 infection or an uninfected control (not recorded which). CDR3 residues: CASSLSSGRGVTYEQYF. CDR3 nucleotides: TGTGCCAGCAGCTTATCGTCGGGGCGGGGCGTGACCTACGAGCAGTACTTC. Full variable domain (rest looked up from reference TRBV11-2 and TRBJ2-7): EAGVAQSPRYKIIEKRQSVAFWCNPISGHATLYWYQQILGQGPKLLIQFQNNGVVDDSQLPKDRFSAERLKGVDSTLKIQPAKLEDSAVYLCASSLSSGRGVTYEQYFGPGTRLTVT.